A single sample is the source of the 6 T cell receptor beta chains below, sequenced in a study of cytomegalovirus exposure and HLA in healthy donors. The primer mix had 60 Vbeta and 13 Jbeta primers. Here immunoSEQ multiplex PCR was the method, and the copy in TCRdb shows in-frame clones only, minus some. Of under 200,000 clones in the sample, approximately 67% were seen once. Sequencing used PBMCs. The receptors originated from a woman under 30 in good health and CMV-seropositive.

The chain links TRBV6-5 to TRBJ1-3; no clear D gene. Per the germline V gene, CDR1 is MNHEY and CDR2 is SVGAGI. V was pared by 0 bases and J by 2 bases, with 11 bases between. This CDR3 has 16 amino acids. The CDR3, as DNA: TGTGCCAGCAGTTACTCGATAGCCGAGGCTGGAAACACCATATATTTT. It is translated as CASSYSIAEAGNTIYF.

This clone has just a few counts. Here the CDR3 DNA reads TGTGCCAGCAGCCCGGGGACATCGGCCACAGACTTTGGCAGAAACACCATATATTTT. Its protein is CASSPGTSATDFGRNTIYF. The chain is built from TRBV5-4 and TRBJ1-3, with D perhaps matching TRBD1 (6 bases). Trimming pared 4 bases from V and 5 bases from J, leaving 28 bases between. The length of the CDR3 is 19 residues. Germline V lookup: CDR1 SGHNT, CDR2 YYREEE (reference sequence).

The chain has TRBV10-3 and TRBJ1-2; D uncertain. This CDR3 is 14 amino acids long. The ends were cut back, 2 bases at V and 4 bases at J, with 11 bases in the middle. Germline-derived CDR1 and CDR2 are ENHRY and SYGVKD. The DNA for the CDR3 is TGTGCCATCAGTGAGGCCCCGGGGAGCTATGGCTACACCTTC. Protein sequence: CAISEAPGSYGYTF.

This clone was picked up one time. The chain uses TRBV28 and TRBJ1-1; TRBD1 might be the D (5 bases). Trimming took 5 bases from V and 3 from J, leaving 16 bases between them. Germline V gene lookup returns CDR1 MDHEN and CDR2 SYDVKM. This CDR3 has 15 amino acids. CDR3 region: CASSNPRRGDTEAFF. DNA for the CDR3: TGTGCCAGCAGTAACCCCCGGAGGGGCGACACTGAAGCTTTCTTT.

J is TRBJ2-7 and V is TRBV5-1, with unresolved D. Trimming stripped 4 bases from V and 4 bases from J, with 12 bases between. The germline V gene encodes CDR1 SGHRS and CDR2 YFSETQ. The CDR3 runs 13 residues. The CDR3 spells CASSHGRVYEQYF. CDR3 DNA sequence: TGCGCCAGCAGCCACGGCCGGGTGTACGAGCAGTACTTC.

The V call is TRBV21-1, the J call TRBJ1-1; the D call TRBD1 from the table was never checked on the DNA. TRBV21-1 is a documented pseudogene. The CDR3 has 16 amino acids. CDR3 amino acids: CASRLDRGLIGTEAFF. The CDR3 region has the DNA TGTGCCAGCAGGTTAGACAGGGGGCTAATTGGCACTGAAGCTTTCTTT.